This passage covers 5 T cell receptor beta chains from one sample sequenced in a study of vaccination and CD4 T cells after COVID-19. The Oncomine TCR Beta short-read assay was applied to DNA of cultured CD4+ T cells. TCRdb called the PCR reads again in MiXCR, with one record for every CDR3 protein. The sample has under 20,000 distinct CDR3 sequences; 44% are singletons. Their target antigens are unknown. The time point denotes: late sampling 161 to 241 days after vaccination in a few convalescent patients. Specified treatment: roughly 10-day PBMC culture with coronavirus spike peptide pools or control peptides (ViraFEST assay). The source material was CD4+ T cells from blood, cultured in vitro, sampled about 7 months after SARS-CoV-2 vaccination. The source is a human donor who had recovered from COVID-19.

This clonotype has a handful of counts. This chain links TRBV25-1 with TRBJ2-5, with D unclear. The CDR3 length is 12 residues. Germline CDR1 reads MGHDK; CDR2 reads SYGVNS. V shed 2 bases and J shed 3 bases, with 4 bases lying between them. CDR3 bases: TGTGCCAGCAGTGAAGGGGAAGAGACCCAGTACTTC. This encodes CASSEGEETQYF.

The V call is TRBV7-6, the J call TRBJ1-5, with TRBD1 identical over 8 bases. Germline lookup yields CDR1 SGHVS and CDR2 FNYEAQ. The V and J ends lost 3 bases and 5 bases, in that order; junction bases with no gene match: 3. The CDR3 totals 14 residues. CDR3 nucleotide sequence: TGTGCCAGCAGCTTTGCAGGGGGCGATCAGCCCCAGCATTTT. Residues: CASSFAGGDQPQHF.

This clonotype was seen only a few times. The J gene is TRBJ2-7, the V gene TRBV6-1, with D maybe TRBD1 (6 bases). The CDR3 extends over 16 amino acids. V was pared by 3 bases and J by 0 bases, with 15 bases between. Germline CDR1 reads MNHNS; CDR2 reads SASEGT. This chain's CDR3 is CASSEAMDSSSYEQYF. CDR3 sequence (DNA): TGTGCCAGCAGTGAGGCGATGGACAGTAGCTCCTACGAGCAGTACTTC.

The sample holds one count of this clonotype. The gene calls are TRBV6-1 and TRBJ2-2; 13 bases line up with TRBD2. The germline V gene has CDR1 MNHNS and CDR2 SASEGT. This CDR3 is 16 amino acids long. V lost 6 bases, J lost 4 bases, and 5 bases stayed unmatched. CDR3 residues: CASRGLAGHFTGELFF. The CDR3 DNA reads TGTGCCAGCAGGGGACTAGCGGGACATTTCACCGGGGAGCTGTTTTTT.

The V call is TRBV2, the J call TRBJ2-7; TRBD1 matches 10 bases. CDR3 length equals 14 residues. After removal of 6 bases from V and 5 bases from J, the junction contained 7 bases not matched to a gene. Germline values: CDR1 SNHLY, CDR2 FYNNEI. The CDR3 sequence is CASRDGTGDHEQYF. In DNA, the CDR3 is TGTGCCAGCAGAGACGGGACAGGGGACCACGAGCAGTACTTC. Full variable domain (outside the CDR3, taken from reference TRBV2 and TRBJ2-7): EPEVTQTPSHQVTQMGQEVILRCVPISNHLYFYWYRQILGQKVEFLVSFYNNEISEKSEIFDDQFSVERPDGSNFTLKIRSTKLEDSAMYFCASRDGTGDHEQYFGPGTRLTVT.